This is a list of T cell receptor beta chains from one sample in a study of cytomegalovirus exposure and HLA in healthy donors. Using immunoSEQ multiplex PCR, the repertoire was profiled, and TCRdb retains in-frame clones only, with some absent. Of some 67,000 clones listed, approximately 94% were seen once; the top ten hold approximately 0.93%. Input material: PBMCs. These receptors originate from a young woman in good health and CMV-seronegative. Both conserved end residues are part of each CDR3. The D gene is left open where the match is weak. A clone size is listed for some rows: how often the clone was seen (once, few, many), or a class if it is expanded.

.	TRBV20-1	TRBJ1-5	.	CSAGQPQHF	TGCAGTGCCGGGCAGCCCCAGCATTTT
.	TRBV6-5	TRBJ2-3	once	CASSSIAPDTQYF	TGTGCCAGCAGTTCAATTGCGCCAGATACGCAGTATTTT
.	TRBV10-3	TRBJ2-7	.	CAISDRDAGRYEQYF	TGTGCCATCAGTGACCGTGACGCGGGGAGATACGAGCAGTACTTC
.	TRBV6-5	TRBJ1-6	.	CASRLDRSNSPLHF	TGTGCCAGCAGACTCGACAGGAGCAATTCACCCCTCCACTTT
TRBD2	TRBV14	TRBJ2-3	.	CASSQDGRITDTQYF	TGTGCCAGCAGCCAGGACGGGAGGATTACAGATACGCAGTATTTT
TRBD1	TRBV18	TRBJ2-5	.	CASSPPGRTGSGETQYF	TGTGCCAGCTCACCACCGGGAAGGACAGGGAGTGGAGAGACCCAGTACTTC
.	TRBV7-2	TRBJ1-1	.	CASSSGLDTEAFF	TGTGCCAGCAGCTCAGGGTTGGACACTGAAGCTTTCTTT
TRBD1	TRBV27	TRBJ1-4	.	CASSLDRANEKLFF	TGTGCCAGCAGTTTGGACAGGGCGAATGAAAAACTGTTTTTT
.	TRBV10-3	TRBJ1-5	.	CAISGHFNQPQHF	TGTGCCATCAGCGGACACTTCAATCAGCCCCAGCATTTT
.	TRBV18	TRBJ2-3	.	CASSPPSARTDTQYF	TGTGCCAGCTCACCACCTAGCGCCCGCACAGATACGCAGTATTTT
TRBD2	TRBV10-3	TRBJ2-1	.	CAISEGAGGSNEQFF	TGTGCCATCAGTGAGGGAGCGGGAGGCAGCAATGAGCAGTTCTTC
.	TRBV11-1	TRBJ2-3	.	CASSSDGSFDTQYF	TGTGCCAGCAGCTCGGACGGGAGTTTTGATACGCAGTATTTT
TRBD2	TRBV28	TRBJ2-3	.	CASSPLPAGGPSRTDTQYF	TGTGCCAGCAGCCCGCTGCCCGCGGGAGGGCCGAGTAGAACAGATACGCAGTATTTT
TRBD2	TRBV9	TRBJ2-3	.	CASSVGLAGVGDTQYF	TGTGCCAGCAGCGTCGGACTAGCGGGAGTAGGAGATACGCAGTATTTT
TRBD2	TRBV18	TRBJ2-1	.	CASSRLAGGLNEQFF	TGTGCCAGCTCGCGACTAGCGGGAGGTCTGAATGAGCAGTTCTTC
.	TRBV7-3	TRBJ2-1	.	CASSLTGEQFF	TGTGCCAGCAGCTTGACAGGAGAGCAGTTCTTC
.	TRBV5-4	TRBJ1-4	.	CASSPGPESTNEKLFF	TGTGCCAGCAGCCCTGGGCCCGAGTCCACTAATGAAAAACTGTTTTTT
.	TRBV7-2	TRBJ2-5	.	CASSLAGKGETQYF	TGTGCCAGCAGCTTAGCGGGGAAGGGGGAGACCCAGTACTTC
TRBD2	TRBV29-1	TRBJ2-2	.	CSVVLAGGPNGELFF	TGCAGCGTGGTACTAGCGGGAGGGCCAAACGGGGAGCTGTTTTTT
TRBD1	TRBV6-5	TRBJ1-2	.	CASSYSPGGGYGYTF	TGTGCCAGCAGTTACTCGCCAGGGGGAGGCTATGGCTACACCTTC
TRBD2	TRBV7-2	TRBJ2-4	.	CASSITSGGSKNIQYF	TGTGCCAGCAGCATAACTAGCGGGGGCTCCAAAAACATTCAGTACTTC
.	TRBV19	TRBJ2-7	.	CASSISRSYEQYF	TGTGCCAGTAGTATTAGCAGATCCTACGAGCAGTACTTC
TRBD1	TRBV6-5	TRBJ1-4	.	CASRTRTGWNEKLFF	TGTGCCAGCAGGACCAGGACAGGTTGGAATGAAAAACTGTTTTTT
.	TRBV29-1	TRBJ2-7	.	CSVGRSSYEQYF	TGCAGCGTTGGGAGGAGCTCCTACGAGCAGTACTTC
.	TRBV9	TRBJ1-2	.	CASSPTQGSNAGYTF	TGTGCCAGCAGCCCTACGCAGGGGTCGAATGCTGGCTACACCTTC
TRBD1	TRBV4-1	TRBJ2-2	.	CASSQLGGPGELFF	TGCGCCAGCAGCCAATTAGGGGGCCCCGGGGAGCTGTTTTTT
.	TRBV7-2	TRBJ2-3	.	CASSLTGTSTDTQYF	TGTGCCAGCAGCTTGACGGGGACTAGCACAGATACGCAGTATTTT
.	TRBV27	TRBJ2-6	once	CASSTYPGANVLTF	TGTGCCAGCAGTACCTATCCTGGGGCCAACGTCCTGACTTTC
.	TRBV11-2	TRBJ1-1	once	CASSLLWEGTEAFF	TGTGCCAGCAGCTTACTATGGGAGGGAACTGAAGCTTTCTTT
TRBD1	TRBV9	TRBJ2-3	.	CASSVVPDRATDTQYF	TGTGCCAGCAGCGTAGTCCCCGACAGGGCCACAGATACGCAGTATTTT
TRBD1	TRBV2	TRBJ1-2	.	CASMAWDRQVGYTF	TGTGCCAGCATGGCGTGGGACAGGCAGGTTGGCTACACCTTC
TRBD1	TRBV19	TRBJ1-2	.	CATAGGGAWGYTF	TGTGCCACCGCCGGAGGGGGCGCGTGGGGCTACACCTTC
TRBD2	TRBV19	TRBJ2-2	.	CASGLAGVTGELFF	TGTGCCAGTGGACTAGCGGGAGTAACCGGGGAGCTGTTTTTT
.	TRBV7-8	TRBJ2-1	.	CASSLEVAVSYNEQFF	TGTGCCAGCAGCCTAGAGGTAGCCGTCTCCTACAATGAGCAGTTCTTC
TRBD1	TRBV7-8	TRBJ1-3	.	CASSLRPGGVSGNTIYF	TGTGCCAGCAGCTTGAGACCAGGGGGAGTCTCTGGAAACACCATATATTTT
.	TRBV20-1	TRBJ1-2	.	CSARSDYGYTF	TGCAGTGCTAGATCCGACTATGGCTACACCTTC
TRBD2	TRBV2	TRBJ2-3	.	CASSERGVTDTQYF	TGTGCCAGCAGTGAACGGGGGGTCACAGATACGCAGTATTTT
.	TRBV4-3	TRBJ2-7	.	CASSQDPGTGYEQYF	TGCGCCAGCAGCCAAGATCCGGGTACAGGCTACGAGCAGTACTTC
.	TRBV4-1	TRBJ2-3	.	CASSQVLAGNTDTQYF	TGCGCCAGCAGCCAAGTACTAGCCGGGAACACAGATACGCAGTATTTT
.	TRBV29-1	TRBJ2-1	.	CSVQWVLTRINEQFF	TGCAGCGTTCAGTGGGTCCTAACTAGGATTAATGAGCAGTTCTTC
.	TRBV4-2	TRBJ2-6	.	CASSQSAGAYSGANVLTF	TGTGCCAGCAGCCAGTCCGCAGGCGCTTACTCTGGGGCCAACGTCCTGACTTTC
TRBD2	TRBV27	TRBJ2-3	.	CASSHPGLAGGPSGTDTQYF	TGTGCCAGCAGTCACCCGGGACTAGCGGGAGGGCCATCTGGCACAGATACGCAGTATTTT
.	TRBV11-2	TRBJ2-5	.	CASSPGHPKETQYF	TGTGCCAGCAGCCCAGGGCATCCCAAAGAGACCCAGTACTTC
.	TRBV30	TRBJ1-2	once	CAWCRVCGYGYTF	TGTGCCTGGTGCAGGGTATGCGGCTATGGCTACACCTTC
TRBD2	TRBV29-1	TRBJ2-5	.	CSVESGAGTRYSETQYF	TGCAGCGTTGAGTCGGGGGCCGGGACTAGGTATTCAGAGACCCAGTACTTC
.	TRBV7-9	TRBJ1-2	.	CASSLALRGYTF	TGTGCCAGCAGCTTAGCTCTTCGTGGCTACACCTTC
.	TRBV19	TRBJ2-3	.	CASSGGAGLSDTQYF	TGTGCCAGTAGTGGAGGGGCCGGCTTATCAGATACGCAGTATTTT
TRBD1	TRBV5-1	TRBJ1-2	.	CASRLGQGYGYTF	TGCGCCAGCAGGCTGGGACAGGGCTATGGCTACACCTTC
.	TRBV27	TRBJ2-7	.	CASSLCSGKSFAYEQYF	TGTGCCAGCAGTTTATGCTCAGGGAAGTCTTTTGCGTACGAGCAGTACTTC
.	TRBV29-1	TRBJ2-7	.	CSVRRQANSYEQYF	TGCAGCGTTAGACGACAGGCGAACTCCTACGAGCAGTACTTC
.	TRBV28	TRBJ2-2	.	CASSSTDGALANTGELFF	TGTGCCAGCAGTTCGACAGATGGTGCGCTAGCGAACACCGGGGAGCTGTTTTTT
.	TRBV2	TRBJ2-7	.	CASSGYRHSYEQYF	TGTGCCAGCAGTGGATATAGACACTCCTACGAGCAGTACTTC
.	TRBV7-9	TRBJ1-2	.	CASTPAGRANYGYTF	TGTGCCAGCACCCCGGCCGGGAGGGCAAACTATGGCTACACCTTC
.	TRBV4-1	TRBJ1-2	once	CASSRRTREPSYTF	TGCGCCAGCAGCCGCCGGACGAGGGAACCTAGCTACACCTTC
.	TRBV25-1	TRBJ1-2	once	CASSERNYGYTF	TGTGCCAGCAGTGAACGGAACTATGGCTACACCTTC
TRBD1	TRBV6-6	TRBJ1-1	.	CASSYSSDRATEAFF	TGTGCCAGCAGTTACTCCTCCGACAGGGCCACTGAAGCTTTCTTT
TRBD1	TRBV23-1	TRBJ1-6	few	CASSQSPRQGRGNSPLHF	TGCGCCAGCAGTCAATCGCCCCGACAGGGGAGGGGCAATTCACCCCTCCACTTT
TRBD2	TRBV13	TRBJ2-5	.	CASSLGLVPETQYF	TGTGCCAGCAGCTTGGGACTAGTGCCAGAGACCCAGTACTTC